Following are 22 T cell receptor beta chains from one sample sequenced in a study of vaccination and CD4 T cells after COVID-19 (dated by TCRdb to 2022 to 2024). Explained via the paper, the treatment or condition label denotes: roughly ten-day PBMC culture with coronavirus spike peptide pools or control peptides (ViraFEST assay). CD4+ T cells from unexposed donors were collected before the COVID-19 pandemic (2011-2018). No cognate antigen is known for these TCRs. Library preparation employed PCR. The sequencer was an Illumina iSeq 100. At the Johns Hopkins FTIC core, DNA from the cultured CD4+ T cells underwent TCR sequencing with the Oncomine TCR Beta short-read assay. The public reads were reprocessed in TCRdb via fastp at Q25 and MiXCR, keeping in-frame beta chains. Rows are unified per CDR3 protein, each entry keeping the most common DNA and genes. The sample has around 7,100 distinct CDR3 sequences on record, more than 45% of them singletons. The ten largest account for 35% to 40% of the sample.

The sequencing sample was made of CD4+ T cells from blood, cultured in vitro. The receptors derive from a human donor in good health.

This clonotype was seen a few times. V usage is TRBV7-2 and J usage is TRBJ2-1; possibly TRBD2 for D (6 bases). Trimming took 3 bases from V and 0 from J, leaving 12 bases between them. This CDR3 is 16 amino acids long. From germline, CDR1 is SGHTA and CDR2 FQGNSA. The CDR3 sequence is CASSLKDYGSYNEQFF. CDR3 nucleotide sequence: TGTGCCAGCAGCTTGAAGGACTACGGCTCCTACAATGAGCAGTTCTTC.

The chain couples TRBV19 to TRBJ1-1; D is uncertain. V was shortened by 1 base and J by 0 bases, with 6 bases between the two germline ends. The CDR3 covers 14 residues. CDR1 is LNHDA, CDR2 SQIVND, per germline (reference sequence). The CDR3 protein is CASSIAGLNTEAFF. CDR3 DNA sequence: TGTGCCAGTAGTATAGCCGGACTGAACACTGAAGCTTTCTTT.

The V call is TRBV6-1, the J call TRBJ2-7; weak D call: TRBD1 (6 bases). Germline V gives CDR1 MNHNS, CDR2 SASEGT. The CDR3 contains 13 residues. V shed 3 bases and J shed 9 bases, with 15 bases lying between them. The CDR3 is CASSEAVEGGQYF. The CDR3 DNA sequence: TGTGCCAGCAGTGAGGCTGTCGAAGGGGGGCAGTACTTC.

This rearrangement joins TRBV12-3 or TRBV12-4 to TRBJ1-2; tentatively, D is TRBD1 (6 bases). With 6 bases removed from V and 4 bases from J, the gap between germline ends came to 12 bases. The CDR3 contains 13 residues. The CDR3 loop is CASRGDTIYGYTF. For the CDR3, the DNA is TGTGCCAGCAGGGGGGACACGATCTATGGCTACACCTTC.

The V and J genes are TRBV7-8 and TRBJ2-7, with D hard to call. V shed 2 bases and J shed 4 bases, with 6 bases lying between them. This CDR3 is built from 12 residues. In germline, CDR1 is SGHVS, CDR2 FQNEAQ. Written as DNA, the CDR3 is TGTGCCAGCAGCTTAACTGGGTACGAGCAGTACTTC. Protein sequence: CASSLTGYEQYF.

This chain connects TRBV12-3 or TRBV12-4 to TRBJ1-1; 7 positions agree with TRBD1. J lost 0 bases, V lost 5 bases, and 9 bases had no gene match. The CDR3 is 16 residues long. The chain's CDR3 is CASSPLRTGMNTEAFF. The CDR3 DNA reads as TGTGCCAGCAGTCCCTTAAGGACAGGAATGAACACTGAAGCTTTCTTT.

This clonotype was observed a few times. This rearrangement joins TRBV20-1 to TRBJ1-5; 7 bases agree with TRBD1. This CDR3 contains 16 residues. Germline loops: CDR1 DFQATT, CDR2 SNEGSKA (reference sequence). Trimming cost V 3 bases and J 0 bases; bases outside gene matches: 8. CDR3 amino acids: CSARAGQSNSNQPQHF. The DNA of the CDR3 is TGCAGTGCTAGGGCGGGACAGTCGAATAGCAATCAGCCCCAGCATTTT.

The table lists this clonotype with a count of one. This sequence joins TRBV12-3 or TRBV12-4 and TRBJ2-5; 9 nucleotides match TRBD2. V lost 2 bases to trimming and J lost 7 bases; unmatched junction nucleotides: 8. The CDR3 contains 15 residues. The CDR3 sequence: CASSLLAGAVGTQYF. CDR3 in DNA: TGTGCCAGCAGTTTATTAGCGGGGGCCGTGGGGACCCAGTACTTC.

The CDR3 here is CASSKGQGLYPSGNTIYF. CDR3 DNA: TGCGCCAGCAGCAAGGGACAGGGCCTCTACCCCTCTGGAAACACCATATATTTT. The chain couples TRBV4-1 to TRBJ1-3; 9 positions agree with TRBD1. This CDR3 is built from 18 residues. In germline, CDR1 is MGHRA, CDR2 YSYEKL. V trimming: 5 bases; J trimming: 0 bases; junction bases outside the gene matches: 11.

The chain links TRBV2 to TRBJ2-5, with 10 bases matching TRBD2. V was clipped by 5 bases and J by 2 bases; unmatched bases: 11. The CDR3 is 17 residues long. Germline-derived CDR1 and CDR2 are SNHLY and FYNNEI. CDR3 in amino acids: CASSLALAGVGQETQYF. CDR3 coding DNA: TGTGCCAGCAGTCTTGCCCTAGCGGGAGTCGGTCAAGAGACCCAGTACTTC. The full variable domain, rest sourced from reference TRBV2 and TRBJ2-5, is EPEVTQTPSHQVTQMGQEVILRCVPISNHLYFYWYRQILGQKVEFLVSFYNNEISEKSEIFDDQFSVERPDGSNFTLKIRSTKLEDSAMYFCASSLALAGVGQETQYFGPGTRLLVL.

The CDR3 region has the DNA TGTGCCAGCAGTGAACAGGACAGGGGTTCCGGGGAGCTGTTTTTT. Protein product: CASSEQDRGSGELFF. This chain joins TRBV2 and TRBJ2-2; 9 nucleotides align to TRBD1. CDR1 SNHLY and CDR2 FYNNEI come from the germline V gene. The V and J ends lost 2 bases and 6 bases, in that order; junction bases with no gene match: 4. The CDR3 totals 15 residues.

The V gene is TRBV5-1, the J gene TRBJ1-5; D is ambiguous. The CDR3 has 16 amino acids. The germline CDR1 and CDR2 sequences are SGHRS and YFSETQ. V was clipped by 0 bases and J by 0 bases, with 10 bases between them. CDR3 sequence (DNA): TGCGCCAGCAGCTTGGGGGAACCTTATAGCAATCAGCCCCAGCATTTT. It translates to CASSLGEPYSNQPQHF.

In its sample, this clonotype was seen a few times. V and J are TRBV7-2 and TRBJ2-7; 8 nucleotides match TRBD1. From germline, CDR1 is SGHTA and CDR2 FQGNSA. J was trimmed by 4 bases and V by 5 bases; bases with no gene match: 19. The CDR3 is 18 residues long. The CDR3 DNA follows: TGTGCCAGCAGCCCGACAGGGGTTGTAATCGGATGGGATTACGAGCAGTACTTC. Translating it yields CASSPTGVVIGWDYEQYF. Full variable domain (missing parts from reference TRBV7-2 and TRBJ2-7): GAGVSQSPSNKVTEKGKDVELRCDPISGHTALYWYRQSLGQGLEFLIYFQGNSAPDKSGLPSDRFSAERTGGSVSTLTIQRTQQEDSAVYLCASSPTGVVIGWDYEQYFGPGTRLTVT.

The chain has TRBV5-6 and TRBJ1-2, with TRBD1 matching over 12 bases. The CDR3 extends over 16 amino acids. Germline V gene sequence: CDR1 SGHDT, CDR2 YYEEEE. V lost 0 bases to trimming and J lost 4 bases; unmatched junction nucleotides: 4. CDR3 protein: CASSLEGTGGLYGYTF. CDR3 coding DNA: TGTGCCAGCAGCTTGGAGGGGACAGGGGGCCTCTATGGCTACACCTTC.

This clonotype was picked up a small number of times. The rearrangement links TRBV7-2 to TRBJ1-1; D gene unclear. The V gene's germline CDR1 is SGHTA and CDR2 FQGNSA. The CDR3 is 15 amino acids. The V gene lost 0 bases and the J gene lost 1 base, with 9 bases spanning the gap. Here the CDR3 DNA reads TGTGCCAGCAGCTTAGCGATGGCAACGAACACTGAAGCTTTCTTT. Residues: CASSLAMATNTEAFF.

This clonotype appeared a single time. This chain uses TRBV5-1 with TRBJ2-3; D is unresolved. V was pared by 4 bases and J by 2 bases, with 11 bases between. CDR1 SGHRS and CDR2 YFSETQ come from the germline V gene. This CDR3 has 14 residues. This CDR3 reads CASSPRAATDTQYF. CDR3 nucleotide sequence: TGCGCCAGCAGCCCTAGGGCGGCCACAGATACGCAGTATTTT.

The gene calls are TRBV6-1 and TRBJ2-7, with a possible D match to TRBD1 (6 bases). Germline-derived CDR1 and CDR2 are MNHNS and SASEGT. CDR3 length: 14 residues. The V end was cut by 5 bases, the J end by 4 bases, with 15 bases between. The CDR3 sequence: CASSSPGQRYEQYF. CDR3 coding DNA: TGTGCCAGCAGTAGCCCGGGACAACGTTACGAGCAGTACTTC.

Only a few counts were recorded for this clonotype. The chain joins TRBV20-1 to TRBJ2-7; 8 bases match TRBD1. The CDR3 spans 14 residues. V shed 5 bases and J 6 bases; nucleotides not matched to a gene: 12. Germline CDR1 reads DFQATT; CDR2 reads SNEGSKA (reference sequence). Written as DNA, the CDR3 is TGCAGTGCTGTAGGCTGGCAGGGGGCCTCCGAGCAGTACTTC. Residues: CSAVGWQGASEQYF.

V and J are TRBV19 and TRBJ1-2; no clear D. Trimming pared 8 bases from V and 5 bases from J, leaving 15 bases between. This CDR3 is built from 13 residues. CDR1 is LNHDA, CDR2 SQIVND, per germline (reference sequence). The CDR3 DNA follows: TGTGCCAGTGCTACGGCTAATTCTTATGGCTACACCTTC. Translated, it gives CASATANSYGYTF.

The chain couples TRBV14 to TRBJ1-2; D is unclear. Germline CDR1 SGHDN, CDR2 FVKESK. Trimming shortened V by 1 base and J by 1 base, and 4 bases separated the two germline ends. The CDR3 consists of 13 residues. The CDR3 DNA sequence: TGTGCCAGCAGCCAAGCAGTTAACTATGGCTACACCTTC. It specifies CASSQAVNYGYTF.

Only a few counts were recorded for this clonotype. This chain links TRBV19 with TRBJ1-2; 7 nucleotides align to TRBD1. The CDR3 is made up of 14 amino acids. The V and J ends lost 3 bases and 4 bases, in that order; junction bases with no gene match: 5. CDR1 and CDR2 (germline): LNHDA, SQIVND (reference sequence). Written as DNA, the CDR3 is TGTGCCAGTAGTATGGGGGACAGCCTCTATGGCTACACCTTC. It is translated as CASSMGDSLYGYTF.

The V and J genes are TRBV24-1 and TRBJ2-6; no clear D gene. This CDR3 comprises 13 residues. Germline assignment: CDR1 KGHDR and CDR2 SFDVKD. Deletions cut 7 bases from V and 0 bases from J, with 3 bases between. The CDR3 DNA follows: TGTGCCACCAGCCTCTCTGGGGCCAACGTCCTGACTTTC. Its translation: CATSLSGANVLTF.